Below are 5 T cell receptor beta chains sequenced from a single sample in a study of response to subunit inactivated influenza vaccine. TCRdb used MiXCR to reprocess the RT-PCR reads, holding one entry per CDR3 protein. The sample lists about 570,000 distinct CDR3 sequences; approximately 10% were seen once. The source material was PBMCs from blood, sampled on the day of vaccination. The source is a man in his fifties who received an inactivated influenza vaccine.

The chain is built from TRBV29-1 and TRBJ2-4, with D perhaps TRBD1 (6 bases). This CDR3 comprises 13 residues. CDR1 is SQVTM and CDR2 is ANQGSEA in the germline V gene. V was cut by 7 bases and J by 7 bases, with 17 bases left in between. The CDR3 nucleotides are TGCAGCGCTGCACAGGGAAGGAGTAACATTCAGTACTTC. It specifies CSAAQGRSNIQYF.

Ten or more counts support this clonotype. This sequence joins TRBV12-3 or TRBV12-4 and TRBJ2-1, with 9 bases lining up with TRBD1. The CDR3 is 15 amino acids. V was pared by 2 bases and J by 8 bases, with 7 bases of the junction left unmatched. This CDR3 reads CASSLSGTGLDEQFF. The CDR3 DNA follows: TGTGCCAGCAGTTTATCTGGGACAGGGTTGGATGAGCAGTTCTTC.

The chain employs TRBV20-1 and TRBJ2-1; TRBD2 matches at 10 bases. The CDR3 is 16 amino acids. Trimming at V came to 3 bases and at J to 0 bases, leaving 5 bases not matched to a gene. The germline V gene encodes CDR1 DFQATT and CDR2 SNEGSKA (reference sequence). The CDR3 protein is CSASPPSGSSYNEQFF. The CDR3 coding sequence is TGCAGTGCTAGCCCCCCTAGCGGGAGCTCCTACAATGAGCAGTTCTTC.

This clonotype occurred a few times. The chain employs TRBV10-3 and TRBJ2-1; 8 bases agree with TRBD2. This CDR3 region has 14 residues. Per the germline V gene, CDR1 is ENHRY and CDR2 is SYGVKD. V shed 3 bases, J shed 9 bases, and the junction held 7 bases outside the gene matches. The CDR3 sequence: CAISDSGGPVEQFF. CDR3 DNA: TGTGCCATCAGTGACTCGGGAGGGCCCGTTGAGCAGTTCTTC.

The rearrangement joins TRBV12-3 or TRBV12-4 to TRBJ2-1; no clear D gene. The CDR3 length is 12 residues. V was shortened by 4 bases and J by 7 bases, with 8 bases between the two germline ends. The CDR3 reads CASSSLKNEQFF. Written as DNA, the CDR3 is TGTGCCAGCAGTTCCTTGAAGAATGAGCAGTTCTTC.